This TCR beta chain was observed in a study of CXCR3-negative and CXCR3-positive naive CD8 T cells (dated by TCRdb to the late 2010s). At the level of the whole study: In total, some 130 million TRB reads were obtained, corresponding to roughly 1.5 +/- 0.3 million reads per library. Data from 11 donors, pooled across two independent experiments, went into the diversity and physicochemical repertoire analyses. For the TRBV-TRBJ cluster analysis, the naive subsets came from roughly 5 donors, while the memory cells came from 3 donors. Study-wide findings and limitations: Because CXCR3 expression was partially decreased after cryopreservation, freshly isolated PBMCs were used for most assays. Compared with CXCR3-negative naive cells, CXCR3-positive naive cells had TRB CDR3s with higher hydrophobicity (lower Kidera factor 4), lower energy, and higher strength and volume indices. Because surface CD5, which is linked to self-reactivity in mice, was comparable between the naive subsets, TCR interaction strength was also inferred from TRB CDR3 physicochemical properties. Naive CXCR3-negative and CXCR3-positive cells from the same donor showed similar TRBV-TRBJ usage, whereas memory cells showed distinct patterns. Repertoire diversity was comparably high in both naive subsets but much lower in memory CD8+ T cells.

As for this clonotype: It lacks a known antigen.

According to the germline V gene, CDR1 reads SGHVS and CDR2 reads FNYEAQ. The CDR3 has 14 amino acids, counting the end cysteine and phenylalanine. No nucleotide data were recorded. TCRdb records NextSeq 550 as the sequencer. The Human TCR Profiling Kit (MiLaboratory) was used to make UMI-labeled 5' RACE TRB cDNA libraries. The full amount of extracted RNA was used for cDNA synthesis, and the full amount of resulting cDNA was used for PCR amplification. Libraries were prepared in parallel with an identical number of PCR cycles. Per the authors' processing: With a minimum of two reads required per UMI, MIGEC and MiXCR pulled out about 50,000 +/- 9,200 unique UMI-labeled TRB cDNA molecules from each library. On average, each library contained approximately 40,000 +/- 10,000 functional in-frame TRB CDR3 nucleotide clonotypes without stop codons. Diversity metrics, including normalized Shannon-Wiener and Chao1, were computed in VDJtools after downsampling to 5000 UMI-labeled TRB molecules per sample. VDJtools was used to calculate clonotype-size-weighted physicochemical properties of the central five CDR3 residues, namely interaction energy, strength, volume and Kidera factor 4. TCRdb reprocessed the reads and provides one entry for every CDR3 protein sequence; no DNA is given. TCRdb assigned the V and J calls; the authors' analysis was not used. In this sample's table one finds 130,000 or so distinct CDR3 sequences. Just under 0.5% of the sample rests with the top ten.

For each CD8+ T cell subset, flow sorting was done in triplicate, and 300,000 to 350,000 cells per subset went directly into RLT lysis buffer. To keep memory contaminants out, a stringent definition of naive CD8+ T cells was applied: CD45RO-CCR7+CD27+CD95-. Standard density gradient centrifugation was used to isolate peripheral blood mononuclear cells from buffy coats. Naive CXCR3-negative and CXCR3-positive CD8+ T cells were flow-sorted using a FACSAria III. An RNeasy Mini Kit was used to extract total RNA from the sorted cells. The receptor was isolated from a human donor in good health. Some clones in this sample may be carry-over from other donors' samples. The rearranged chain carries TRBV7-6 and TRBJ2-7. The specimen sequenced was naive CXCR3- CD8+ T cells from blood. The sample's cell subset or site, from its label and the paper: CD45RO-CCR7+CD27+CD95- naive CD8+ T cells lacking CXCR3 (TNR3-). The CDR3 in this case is CASSTGQGSYEQYF.